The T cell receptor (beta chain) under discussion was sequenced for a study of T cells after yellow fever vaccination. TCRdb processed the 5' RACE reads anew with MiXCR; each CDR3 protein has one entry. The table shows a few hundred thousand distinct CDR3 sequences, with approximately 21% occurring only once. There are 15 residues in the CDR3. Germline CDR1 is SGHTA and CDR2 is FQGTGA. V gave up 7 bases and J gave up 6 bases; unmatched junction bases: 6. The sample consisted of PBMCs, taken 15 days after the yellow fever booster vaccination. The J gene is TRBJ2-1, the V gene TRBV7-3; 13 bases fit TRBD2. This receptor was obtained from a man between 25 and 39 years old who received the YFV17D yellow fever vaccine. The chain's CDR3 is CASNPTSGRPNEQFF. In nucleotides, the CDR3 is TGTGCCAGCAACCCGACTAGCGGGAGGCCCAATGAGCAGTTCTTC.